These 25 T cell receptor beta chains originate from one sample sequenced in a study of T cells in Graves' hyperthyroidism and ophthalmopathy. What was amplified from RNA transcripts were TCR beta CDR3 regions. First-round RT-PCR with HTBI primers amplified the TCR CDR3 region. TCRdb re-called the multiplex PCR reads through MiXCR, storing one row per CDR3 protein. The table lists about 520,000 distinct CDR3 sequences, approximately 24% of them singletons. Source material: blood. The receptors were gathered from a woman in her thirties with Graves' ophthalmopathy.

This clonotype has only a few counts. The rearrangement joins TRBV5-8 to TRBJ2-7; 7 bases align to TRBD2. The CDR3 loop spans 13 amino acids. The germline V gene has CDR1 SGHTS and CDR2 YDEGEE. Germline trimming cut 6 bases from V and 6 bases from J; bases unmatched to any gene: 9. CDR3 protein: CASNRPGGFEQYF. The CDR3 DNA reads TGTGCCAGCAATCGCCCGGGGGGTTTCGAGCAGTACTTC.

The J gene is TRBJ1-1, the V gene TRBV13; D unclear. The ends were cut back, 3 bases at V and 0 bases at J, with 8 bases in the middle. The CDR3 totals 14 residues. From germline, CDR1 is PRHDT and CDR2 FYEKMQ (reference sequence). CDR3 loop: CASSFESMNTEAFF. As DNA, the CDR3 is TGTGCCAGCAGCTTTGAGAGCATGAACACTGAAGCTTTCTTT.

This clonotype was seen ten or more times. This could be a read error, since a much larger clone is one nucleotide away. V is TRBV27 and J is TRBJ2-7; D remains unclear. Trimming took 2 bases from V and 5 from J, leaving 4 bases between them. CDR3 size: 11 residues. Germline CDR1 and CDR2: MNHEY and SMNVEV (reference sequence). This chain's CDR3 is CASSLGNEQYF. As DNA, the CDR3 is TGTGCCAGCAGTTTAGGGAACGAGCAGTACTTC.

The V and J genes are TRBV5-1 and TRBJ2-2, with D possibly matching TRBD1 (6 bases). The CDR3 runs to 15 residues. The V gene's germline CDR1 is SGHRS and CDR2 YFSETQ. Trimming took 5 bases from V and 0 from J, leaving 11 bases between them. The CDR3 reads CASRKGDANTGELFF. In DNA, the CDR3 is TGCGCCAGCAGGAAGGGGGACGCGAACACCGGGGAGCTGTTTTTT.

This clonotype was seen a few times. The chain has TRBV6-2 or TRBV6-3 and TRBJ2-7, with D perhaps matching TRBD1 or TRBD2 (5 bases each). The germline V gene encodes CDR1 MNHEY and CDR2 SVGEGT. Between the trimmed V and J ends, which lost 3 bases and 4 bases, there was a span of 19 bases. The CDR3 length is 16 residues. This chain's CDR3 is CASSYSSRAGSYEQYF. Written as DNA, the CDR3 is TGTGCCAGCAGTTATTCCTCGAGGGCAGGGTCATACGAGCAGTACTTC.

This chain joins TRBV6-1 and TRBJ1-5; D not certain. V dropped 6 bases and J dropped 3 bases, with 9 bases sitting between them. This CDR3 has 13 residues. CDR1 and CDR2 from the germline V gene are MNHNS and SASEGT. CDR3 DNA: TGTGCCAGCAGGGTGCTCTCCAATCAGCCCCAGCATTTT. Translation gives CASRVLSNQPQHF.

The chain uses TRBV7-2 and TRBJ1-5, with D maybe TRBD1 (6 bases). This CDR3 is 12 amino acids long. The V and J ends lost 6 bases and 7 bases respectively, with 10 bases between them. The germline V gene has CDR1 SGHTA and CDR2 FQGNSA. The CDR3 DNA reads TGTGCCAGCAGGGACAGTACACAGCCCCAGCATTTT. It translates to CASRDSTQPQHF.

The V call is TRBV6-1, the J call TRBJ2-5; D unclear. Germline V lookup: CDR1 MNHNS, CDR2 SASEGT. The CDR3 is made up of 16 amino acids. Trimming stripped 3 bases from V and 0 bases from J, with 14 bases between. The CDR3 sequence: CASSDGAFAYQETQYF. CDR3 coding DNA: TGTGCCAGCAGTGATGGAGCTTTTGCGTACCAAGAGACCCAGTACTTC.

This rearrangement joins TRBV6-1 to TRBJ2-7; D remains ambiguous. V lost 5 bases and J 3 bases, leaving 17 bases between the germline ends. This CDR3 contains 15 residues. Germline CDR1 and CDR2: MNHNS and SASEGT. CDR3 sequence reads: CASSKTFRAGYEQYF. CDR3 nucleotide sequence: TGTGCCAGCAGTAAAACTTTTCGGGCCGGCTACGAGCAGTACTTC.

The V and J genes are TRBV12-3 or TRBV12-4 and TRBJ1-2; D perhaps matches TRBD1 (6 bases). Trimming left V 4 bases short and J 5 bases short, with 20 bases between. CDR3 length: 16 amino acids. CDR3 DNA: TGTGCCAGCAGTTACTCGCGGGGGGCCTTACGGTATGGCTACACCTTC. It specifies CASSYSRGALRYGYTF.

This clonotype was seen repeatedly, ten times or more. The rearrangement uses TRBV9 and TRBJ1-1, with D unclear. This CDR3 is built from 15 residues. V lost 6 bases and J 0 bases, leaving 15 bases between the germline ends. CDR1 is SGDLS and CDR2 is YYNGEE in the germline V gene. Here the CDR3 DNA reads TGTGCCAGCATACGGCTTGGAGGCTTGAACACTGAAGCTTTCTTT. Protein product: CASIRLGGLNTEAFF.

The CDR3 is CSARDERLDYEQYF. CDR3 bases: TGCAGTGCTAGAGATGAAAGGCTAGACTACGAGCAGTACTTC. The V gene is TRBV20-1, the J gene TRBJ2-7; D is ambiguous. The CDR3 runs 14 residues. V shed 0 bases and J shed 3 bases, with 12 bases lying between them. The germline gives CDR1 DFQATT, CDR2 SNEGSKA (reference sequence).

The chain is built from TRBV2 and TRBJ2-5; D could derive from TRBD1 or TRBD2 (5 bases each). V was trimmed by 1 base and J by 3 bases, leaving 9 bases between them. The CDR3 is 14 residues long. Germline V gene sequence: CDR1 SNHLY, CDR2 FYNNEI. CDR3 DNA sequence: TGTGCCAGCAGTGAAGGTCGAGGGGAAGAGACCCAGTACTTC. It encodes CASSEGRGEETQYF.

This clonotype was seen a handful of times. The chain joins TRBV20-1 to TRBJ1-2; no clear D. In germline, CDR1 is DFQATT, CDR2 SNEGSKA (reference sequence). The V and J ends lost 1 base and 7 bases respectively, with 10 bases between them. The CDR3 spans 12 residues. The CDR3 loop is CSARGSRGGYTF. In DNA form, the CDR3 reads TGCAGTGCTAGAGGCTCTCGGGGTGGCTACACCTTC.

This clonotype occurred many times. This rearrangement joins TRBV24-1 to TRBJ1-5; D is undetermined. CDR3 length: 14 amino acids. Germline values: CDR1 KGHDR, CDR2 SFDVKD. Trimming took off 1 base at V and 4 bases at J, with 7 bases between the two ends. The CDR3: CATSDFRRNQPQHF. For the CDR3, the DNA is TGTGCCACCAGTGATTTTCGGAGAAATCAGCCCCAGCATTTT.

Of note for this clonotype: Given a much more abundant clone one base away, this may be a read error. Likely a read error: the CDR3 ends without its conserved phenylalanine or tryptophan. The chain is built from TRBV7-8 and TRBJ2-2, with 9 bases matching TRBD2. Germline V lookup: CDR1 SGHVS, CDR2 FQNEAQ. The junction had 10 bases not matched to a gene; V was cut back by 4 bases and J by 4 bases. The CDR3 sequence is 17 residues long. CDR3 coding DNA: TGTGCCAGCAGCTCTCTTGGCGGGGGGGCATTCACCGGGGAGCTGTTTTTG. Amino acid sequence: CASSSLGGGAFTGELFL.

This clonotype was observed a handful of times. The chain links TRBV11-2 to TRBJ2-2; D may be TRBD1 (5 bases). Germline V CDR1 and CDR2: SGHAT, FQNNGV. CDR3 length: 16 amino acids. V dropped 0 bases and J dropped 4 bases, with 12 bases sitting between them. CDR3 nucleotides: TGTGCCAGCAGCTTAGATCAGGGTCTCGGCACCGGGGAGCTGTTTTTT. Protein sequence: CASSLDQGLGTGELFF.

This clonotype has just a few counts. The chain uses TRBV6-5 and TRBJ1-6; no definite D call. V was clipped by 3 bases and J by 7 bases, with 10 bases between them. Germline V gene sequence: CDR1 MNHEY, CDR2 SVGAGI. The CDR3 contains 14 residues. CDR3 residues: CASSYAGNNSPLHF. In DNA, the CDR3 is TGTGCCAGCAGTTATGCTGGGAACAATTCACCCCTCCACTTT.

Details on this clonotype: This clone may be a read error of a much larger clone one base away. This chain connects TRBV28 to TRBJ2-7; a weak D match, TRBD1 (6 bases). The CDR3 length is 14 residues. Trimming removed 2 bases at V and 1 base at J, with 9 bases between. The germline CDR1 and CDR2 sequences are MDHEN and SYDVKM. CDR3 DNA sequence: TGTGCCAGCAGTTTAATCGGACAGTCCTACGAGCAGTACTTC. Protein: CASSLIGQSYEQYF.

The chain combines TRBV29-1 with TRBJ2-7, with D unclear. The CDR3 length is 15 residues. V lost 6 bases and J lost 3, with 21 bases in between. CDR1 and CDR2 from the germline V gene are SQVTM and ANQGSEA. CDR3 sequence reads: CSVEIFGKHLYEQYF. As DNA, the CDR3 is TGCAGCGTGGAGATCTTTGGGAAGCACCTCTACGAGCAGTACTTC.

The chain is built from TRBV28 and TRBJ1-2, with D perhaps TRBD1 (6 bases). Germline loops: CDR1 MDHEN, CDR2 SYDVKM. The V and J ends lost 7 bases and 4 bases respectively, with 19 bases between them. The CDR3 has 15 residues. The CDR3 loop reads CASTPEDRARYGYTF. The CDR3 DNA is TGTGCCAGCACCCCAGAGGACAGAGCGCGCTATGGCTACACCTTC.

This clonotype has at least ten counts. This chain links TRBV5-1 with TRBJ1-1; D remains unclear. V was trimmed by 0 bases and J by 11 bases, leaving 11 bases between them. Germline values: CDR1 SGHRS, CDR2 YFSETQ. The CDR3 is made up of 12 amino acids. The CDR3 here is CASSLGSGGAFF. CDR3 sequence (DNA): TGCGCCAGCAGCTTGGGATCGGGCGGGGCTTTCTTT.

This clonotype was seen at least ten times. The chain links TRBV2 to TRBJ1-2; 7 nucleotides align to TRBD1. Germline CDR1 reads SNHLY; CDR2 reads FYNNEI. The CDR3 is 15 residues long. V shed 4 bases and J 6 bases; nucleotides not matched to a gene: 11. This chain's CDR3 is CASSARDSAFDGYTF. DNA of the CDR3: TGTGCCAGCAGTGCCCGGGACAGCGCCTTCGATGGCTACACCTTC.

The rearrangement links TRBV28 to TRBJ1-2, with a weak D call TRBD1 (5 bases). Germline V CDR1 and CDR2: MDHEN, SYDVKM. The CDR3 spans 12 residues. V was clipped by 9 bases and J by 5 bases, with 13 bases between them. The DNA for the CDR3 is TGTGCCAGTCGGGACGGAACGTATGGCTACACCTTC. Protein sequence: CASRDGTYGYTF.

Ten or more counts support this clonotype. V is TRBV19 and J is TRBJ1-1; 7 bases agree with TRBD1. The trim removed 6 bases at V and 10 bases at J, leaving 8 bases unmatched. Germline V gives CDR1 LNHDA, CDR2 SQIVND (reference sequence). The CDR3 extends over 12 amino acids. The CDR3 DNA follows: TGTGCCAGTAGCCCGACAGGGTACGTAGCTTTCTTT. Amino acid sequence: CASSPTGYVAFF.